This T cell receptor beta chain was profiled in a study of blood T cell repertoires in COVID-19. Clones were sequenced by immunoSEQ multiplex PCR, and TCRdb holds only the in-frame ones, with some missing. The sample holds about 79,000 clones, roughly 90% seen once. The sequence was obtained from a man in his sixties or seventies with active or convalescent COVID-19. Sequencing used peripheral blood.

The CDR3 is CARPGLAGRFGTDTQYF. The DNA for the CDR3 is TGTGCCAGGCCGGGACTAGCGGGAAGGTTCGGCACAGATACGCAGTATTTT. V usage is TRBV21-1 and J usage is TRBJ2-3; TRBD2 is the table's D call and was not checked against the DNA. TRBV21-1 is a recognized pseudogene. There are 17 residues in the CDR3.